These 23 T cell receptor beta chains were all obtained from the same sample, sequenced in a study of cytomegalovirus exposure and HLA in healthy donors. 13 Jbeta primers and 60 Vbeta primers were used for the PCR. TCRdb's copy holds only in-frame clones and misses some; the assay was immunoSEQ multiplex PCR. The table lists 160,000 or so clones, roughly 80% of them singletons, with 1% to 1.5% in the top ten. Sequences were obtained from PBMCs. All receptors come from a man over 45 in good health and CMV-seropositive.

The rearrangement uses TRBV4-3 and TRBJ1-1; 9 bases are shared with TRBD1. CDR1 and CDR2 (germline): LGHNA, YSLEER. J was trimmed by 4 bases and V by 5 bases; bases with no gene match: 8. The CDR3 sequence is 15 residues long. This CDR3 reads CASSLQGARGTEAFF. CDR3 sequence (DNA): TGCGCCAGCAGCTTACAGGGGGCGCGGGGCACTGAAGCTTTCTTT.

The chain recombines TRBV4-1 with TRBJ2-3; D is perhaps TRBD2 (6 bases). Germline CDR1 and CDR2: MGHRA and YSYEKL. This CDR3 region has 13 residues. The V end lost 3 bases, the J end lost 5 bases, and 9 bases lay between the germline ends. CDR3 coding DNA: TGCGCCAGCAGCCAGGAGGGAGGAGATACGCAGTATTTT. It encodes CASSQEGGDTQYF.

V is TRBV18 and J is TRBJ1-4; TRBD1 is a possible D gene (5 bases). The V gene's germline CDR1 is KGHSH and CDR2 LQKENI. Trimming stripped 0 bases from V and 4 bases from J, with 15 bases between. This CDR3 contains 17 residues. The CDR3 here is CASSPPLSSRDNEKLFF. The CDR3 DNA reads TGTGCCAGCTCACCACCGTTATCGAGCAGGGATAATGAAAAACTGTTTTTT.

The chain uses TRBV5-1 and TRBJ1-1; 9 bases fit TRBD1. This CDR3 is 13 amino acids long. The V gene end was trimmed by 4 bases and the J gene end by 4 bases; junction bases not matched to a gene: 2. The germline V gene has CDR1 SGHRS and CDR2 YFSETQ. The CDR3 loop reads CASSMGQGTEAFF. The CDR3 nucleotides are TGCGCCAGCAGCATGGGACAGGGCACTGAAGCTTTCTTT.

The chain is built from TRBV28 and TRBJ1-5; D not resolved. The CDR3 has 15 residues. V was cut by 4 bases and J by 1 base, with 11 bases left in between. From germline, CDR1 is MDHEN and CDR2 SYDVKM. CDR3 DNA: TGTGCCAGCAGTTACTCGCCGGTAAGCAATCAGCCCCAGCATTTT. Translated: CASSYSPVSNQPQHF. Together with reference TRBV28 and TRBJ1-5, the CDR3 gives the full variable domain: DVKVTQSSRYLVKRTGEKVFLECVQDMDHENMFWYRQDPGLGLRLIYFSYDVKMKEKGDIPEGYSVSREKKERFSLILESASTNQTSMYLCASSYSPVSNQPQHFGDGTRLSIL.

The gene calls are TRBV14 and TRBJ2-7; D is possibly TRBD1 (5 bases). The CDR3 runs to 14 residues. Trimming removed 3 bases from V and 2 bases from J, with 11 bases in between. Germline CDR1 SGHDN, CDR2 FVKESK. The CDR3 here is CASSHLQVTYEQYF. The CDR3 DNA follows: TGTGCCAGCAGCCATTTACAGGTCACCTACGAGCAGTACTTC.

The chain couples TRBV15 to TRBJ1-2; perhaps TRBD1 as D (6 bases). Trimming took 6 bases from V and 7 from J, leaving 18 bases between them. From germline, CDR1 is LNHNV and CDR2 YYDKDF (reference sequence). The CDR3 is 14 residues long. CDR3 nucleotide sequence: TGTGCCACCAGTCACGACGGGGGGCCCAGTGGCTACACCTTC. Its translation: CATSHDGGPSGYTF.

The chain couples TRBV18 to TRBJ1-2; D ambiguous. The CDR3 runs 13 residues. The germline V gene has CDR1 KGHSH and CDR2 LQKENI. V was pared by 4 bases and J by 4 bases, with 10 bases between. The DNA of the CDR3 is TGTGCCAGCTCACAAGACAAACTCTATGGCTACACCTTC. This sequence encodes CASSQDKLYGYTF.

The chain couples TRBV28 to TRBJ2-7; TRBD1 matches 7 bases. CDR3 length: 18 amino acids. CDR1 is MDHEN, CDR2 SYDVKM, per germline. V gave up 4 bases and J gave up 4 bases; unmatched junction bases: 19. The CDR3 loop reads CASSSFFPQGQRGYEQYF. The DNA of the CDR3 is TGTGCCAGCAGTTCCTTTTTCCCCCAGGGACAGAGAGGGTACGAGCAGTACTTC.

A few counts support this clone. This rearrangement joins TRBV5-1 to TRBJ2-5; possibly TRBD2 for D (5 bases). The germline gives CDR1 SGHRS, CDR2 YFSETQ. The CDR3 loop spans 14 amino acids. Trimming removed 0 bases at V and 5 bases at J, with 11 bases between. This CDR3 reads CASSLVGVGETQYF. The CDR3 DNA follows: TGCGCCAGCAGCTTGGTCGGGGTGGGGGAGACCCAGTACTTC.

This chain links TRBV19 with TRBJ1-5; tentatively, D is TRBD1 (5 bases). The CDR3 is made up of 21 amino acids. Trimming stripped 5 bases from V and 4 bases from J, with 33 bases between. Germline V gene data show CDR1 as LNHDA and CDR2 as SQIVND (reference sequence). CDR3 bases: TGTGCCAGTAGTGCAACCCCCAAAGCCGATCGAGGAGGGACTGAAAATCAGCCCCAGCATTTT. Amino acid sequence: CASSATPKADRGGTENQPQHF. Together with reference TRBV19 and TRBJ1-5, the CDR3 gives the full variable domain: DGGITQSPKYLFRKEGQNVTLSCEQNLNHDAMYWYRQDPGQGLRLIYYSQIVNDFQKGDIAEGYSVSREKKESFPLTVTSAQKNPTAFYLCASSATPKADRGGTENQPQHFGDGTRLSIL.

This chain links TRBV19 with TRBJ2-1, with 9 bases identical to TRBD1. The V gene end was trimmed by 5 bases and the J gene end by 8 bases; junction bases not matched to a gene: 10. Germline CDR1 reads LNHDA; CDR2 reads SQIVND (reference sequence). The CDR3 totals 15 residues. CDR3 sequence: CASSFLGQGTDEQFF. The CDR3 coding sequence is TGTGCCAGTAGTTTTCTTGGACAGGGGACGGATGAGCAGTTCTTC.

The chain has TRBV28 and TRBJ1-2; 7 nucleotides line up with TRBD1. Trimming cost V 5 bases and J 2 bases; bases outside gene matches: 11. The CDR3 is made up of 16 amino acids. The germline CDR1 and CDR2 sequences are MDHEN and SYDVKM. The CDR3 region has the DNA TGTGCCAGCAGTGCCCCATGGACAGGTGGAAACTATGGCTACACCTTC. It translates to CASSAPWTGGNYGYTF.

This chain links TRBV5-6 with TRBJ2-1; D is uncertain. The CDR3 loop spans 15 amino acids. The germline CDR1 and CDR2 sequences are SGHDT and YYEEEE. Trimming took off 1 base at V and 0 bases at J, with 8 bases between the two ends. The CDR3 loop is CASSLLGSSYNEQFF. In nucleotides, the CDR3 is TGTGCCAGCAGCTTGCTGGGCAGCTCCTACAATGAGCAGTTCTTC.

V usage is TRBV7-3 and J usage is TRBJ2-7; 11 nucleotides match TRBD2. The germline gives CDR1 SGHTA, CDR2 FQGTGA. Unmatched junction bases numbered 3, after V lost 5 bases and J lost 3 bases. The CDR3 sequence is 14 residues long. CDR3 sequence reads: CASSLTSGIYEQYF. Written as DNA, the CDR3 is TGTGCCAGCAGCCTGACTAGCGGGATCTACGAGCAGTACTTC.

J is TRBJ2-1 and V is TRBV4-3, with D possibly TRBD1 on 7 matching bases. CDR3 size: 15 residues. Trimming shortened V by 6 bases and J by 0 bases, and 12 bases separated the two germline ends. Germline V lookup: CDR1 LGHNA, CDR2 YSLEER. The CDR3 bases are TGCGCCAGCAGGGAGGGGGCTGGCTCCTACAATGAGCAGTTCTTC. Its translation is CASREGAGSYNEQFF.

The chain recombines TRBV18 with TRBJ2-7; D is unclear. V was clipped by 3 bases and J by 0 bases, with 12 bases between them. This CDR3 contains 15 residues. Germline V gene data show CDR1 as KGHSH and CDR2 as LQKENI. The CDR3 sequence is CASSPAAASSYEQYF. The CDR3 DNA is TGTGCCAGCTCACCGGCGGCGGCGAGCTCCTACGAGCAGTACTTC.

The chain employs TRBV20-1 and TRBJ1-2; 7 bases match TRBD1. V dropped 3 bases and J dropped 13; count of bases not matched to a gene: 8. The CDR3 has 11 amino acids. The germline gives CDR1 DFQATT, CDR2 SNEGSKA (reference sequence). CDR3 nucleotide sequence: TGCAGTGCTAGCGACAGGGCGACTTCCACCTTC. Its protein is CSASDRATSTF.

The chain links TRBV28 to TRBJ2-7, with 8 bases fitting TRBD1. Germline CDR1 is MDHEN and CDR2 is SYDVKM. This CDR3 contains 13 residues. The trim removed 7 bases at V and 3 bases at J, leaving 5 bases unmatched. CDR3 nucleotide sequence: TGTGCCAGCATAGGACAGGGTAACTACGAGCAGTACTTC. Its protein is CASIGQGNYEQYF.

The chain links TRBV28 to TRBJ1-2; D unresolved. Germline V gives CDR1 MDHEN, CDR2 SYDVKM. CDR3 length: 14 residues. The V end lost 6 bases, the J end lost 4 bases, and 15 bases lay between the germline ends. CDR3 loop: CASRMAFGPYGYTF. As DNA, the CDR3 is TGTGCCAGCAGAATGGCCTTTGGCCCCTATGGCTACACCTTC.

The J gene is TRBJ2-7, the V gene TRBV5-4; TRBD2 aligns across 8 bases. V lost 5 bases and J lost 3; bases outside the gene matches: 13. Germline lookup yields CDR1 SGHNT and CDR2 YYREEE (reference sequence). The CDR3 spans 16 residues. The CDR3 reads CASSHTSGRGRYEQYF. The CDR3 DNA is TGTGCCAGCAGTCACACTAGCGGACGAGGACGCTACGAGCAGTACTTC.

The rearrangement joins TRBV7-6 to TRBJ2-2; no definite D call. Germline loops: CDR1 SGHVS, CDR2 FNYEAQ. The V and J ends lost 1 base and 0 bases respectively, with 12 bases between them. The CDR3 extends over 17 amino acids. The CDR3 DNA reads as TGTGCCAGCAGCTTAGGGGCCGTCCAAGCGAACACCGGGGAGCTGTTTTTT. This translates into CASSLGAVQANTGELFF.

The rearrangement uses TRBV14 and TRBJ2-1, with a possible D match to TRBD1 (5 bases). Trimming stripped 3 bases from V and 9 bases from J, with 12 bases between. CDR1 and CDR2 (germline): SGHDN, FVKESK. The length of the CDR3 is 13 residues. This CDR3 reads CASSHVDSTEQFF. The CDR3, as DNA: TGTGCCAGCAGCCACGTAGACAGTACTGAGCAGTTCTTC.